These T cell receptor beta chains were read from a single sample in a study of identical twins. TCRdb ran MiXCR on the 5' RACE reads and lists one entry per CDR3 protein. The sample consists of about 190,000 distinct CDR3 sequences, 15% to 20% of them appearing once. The sample also formed part of further work on T cells expressing NK-cell markers.

Specimen: CD8+ T cells sorted from blood. These receptor sequences come from a woman in her late teens or twenties in good health. Each CDR3 is given with its conserved first and last residue. A D gene is named only where the DNA matches it firmly. The size field is filled for only some rows; it gives once, few, many or a size class.

size	D	V	J	DNA	CDR3
-	TRBD1	TRBV6-1	TRBJ2-7	TGTGCCAGCCTAGACTCCGGGACAGCTTACGAGCAGTACTTC	CASLDSGTAYEQYF
few	-	TRBV14	TRBJ2-5	TGTGCCAGCAGCCAAGAAATGTTCCAAGAGACCCAGTACTTC	CASSQEMFQETQYF
-	-	TRBV21-1	TRBJ1-6	TGTGCCAGCAGCAAGGGCCCCCGGGACAGGGGATTATCACCCCTCCACTTT	CASSKGPRDRGLSPLHF
-	-	TRBV5-1	TRBJ2-7	TGCGCCAGCAGCCCTAGGGCGGAGCCCTACGAGCAGTACTTC	CASSPRAEPYEQYF
-	-	TRBV12-3/TRBV12-4	TRBJ2-5	TGTGCCAGTTTAGAAGAACGGGGTACCCAGTACTTC	CASLEERGTQYF
-	TRBD2	TRBV5-1	TRBJ2-7	TGCGCCAGCAGCTGGTCAGGGCTAGCGGGAAACTCCTACGAGCAGTACTTC	CASSWSGLAGNSYEQYF
few	TRBD2	TRBV5-1	TRBJ2-1	TGCGCCAGCAGCACCAGGACTAGCGGTGCTGAGCAGTTCTTC	CASSTRTSGAEQFF
-	-	TRBV7-8	TRBJ2-7	TGTGCCAGCAGCTTGACACACGAGGCTACCTACGAGCAGTACTTC	CASSLTHEATYEQYF
-	TRBD1	TRBV20-1	TRBJ2-7	TGCAGTGCTACCGGGACAGGGGACTACGAGCAGTACTTC	CSATGTGDYEQYF
few	TRBD2	TRBV9	TRBJ2-1	TGTGCCAGCAGCCCCAAACTTGGAGTAGCGGGGGGCGATGAGCAGTTCTTC	CASSPKLGVAGGDEQFF
-	-	TRBV20-1	TRBJ2-1	TGCTTGTACAATGAGCAGTTCTTC	CLYNEQFF
few	-	TRBV27	TRBJ2-5	TGTGCCAGCAGTCCCGTCGGCGGGGATCAGACCCAGTACTTC	CASSPVGGDQTQYF
few	TRBD2	TRBV9	TRBJ2-5	TGTGCCAGCAGCGTCCGACTAGCGGGGTTGGAAGAGACCCAGTACTTC	CASSVRLAGLEETQYF
few	-	TRBV12-3/TRBV12-4	TRBJ1-6	TGTGCCAGCAGTTTAGCGTCGGGGTATTATAATTCACCCCTCCACTTT	CASSLASGYYNSPLHF
few	TRBD1	TRBV20-1	TRBJ2-2	TGCAGTGCTAGAGTCGACAGGGGAGACACCGGGGAGCTGTTTTTT	CSARVDRGDTGELFF
few	-	TRBV4-3	TRBJ2-7	TGCGCCAGCAGCCAAGAGTGGATGGGGACCTACGAGCAGTACTTC	CASSQEWMGTYEQYF
-	-	TRBV9	TRBJ2-7	TGTGCCAGCAGCGTAGGGGGGGCGGTAGGCGAGCAGTACTTC	CASSVGGAVGEQYF
few	TRBD1	TRBV12-3/TRBV12-4	TRBJ1-2	TGTGCCAGCAGCAATGACAGGGTGTATGGCTACACCTTC	CASSNDRVYGYTF
-	TRBD2	TRBV27	TRBJ2-1	TGTGCCAGCAGCCTTACAGGGACTAGCGGGAGAGGCGATGAGCAGTTCTTC	CASSLTGTSGRGDEQFF
-	-	TRBV7-9	TRBJ2-2	TGTGCCAGCAGCTACTTAGAGACAGGCGCGAACACCGGGGAGCTGTTTTTT	CASSYLETGANTGELFF
few	TRBD1	TRBV29-1	TRBJ2-3	TGCAGCGTTGAACACAGGGGGGCGACAGATACGCAGTATTTT	CSVEHRGATDTQYF
-	-	TRBV12-3/TRBV12-4	TRBJ2-3	TGTGCCAGCAGCCCAACTAATACGCGCACAGATACGCAGTATTTT	CASSPTNTRTDTQYF
few	-	TRBV29-1	TRBJ2-3	TGCAGCGTTGAAGTGTGGCTGGATACGCAGTATTTT	CSVEVWLDTQYF
-	-	TRBV13	TRBJ2-5	TGTGCCAGCAGCTTAGGGGGTGGAGAAGAGACCCAGTACTTC	CASSLGGGEETQYF
-	TRBD1	TRBV9	TRBJ1-2	TGTGCCAGCAGCGTAGCTACAGGGGGAAGCGGTGGCTACACCTTC	CASSVATGGSGGYTF
-	-	TRBV11-1	TRBJ2-1	TGTGCCAGCAGCCCGTCTAAGGGGCGGCCCAGCTCCTACAATGAGCAGTTCTTC	CASSPSKGRPSSYNEQFF
few	-	TRBV2	TRBJ1-2	TGTGCCAGGGGACATCTGTATGGCTACACCTTC	CARGHLYGYTF
-	TRBD2	TRBV20-1	TRBJ2-1	TGCAGTGCCTATCCGACTAGCGGGGGGGCCAATGAGCAGTTCTTC	CSAYPTSGGANEQFF
-	-	TRBV4-3	TRBJ2-5	TGCGCCAGCAGCCAAGGACTGAACCAAGAGACCCAGTACTTC	CASSQGLNQETQYF
few	-	TRBV14	TRBJ2-3	TGTGCCAGCAGCCAAGATTTCTCCATGGACACAGATACGCAGTATTTT	CASSQDFSMDTDTQYF
-	TRBD1	TRBV4-1	TRBJ1-1	TGCGCCAGCAGCCAAGCCAGGGGGGTGAACACTGAAGCTTTCTTT	CASSQARGVNTEAFF
-	-	TRBV4-3	TRBJ1-1	TGCGCCAGCAGCCAAGACGTTTCCCAGAACACTGAAGCTTTCTTT	CASSQDVSQNTEAFF
-	-	TRBV20-1	TRBJ2-1	TGCAGTGCCATCCGAGGGGAAGACTACAATGAGCAGTTCTTC	CSAIRGEDYNEQFF
-	TRBD2	TRBV6-5	TRBJ2-3	TGTGCCAGCAGTTACTCTGGCCTAGCGGGAGCTGGCACAGATACGCAGTATTTT	CASSYSGLAGAGTDTQYF
many	-	TRBV6-2/TRBV6-3	TRBJ2-3	TGTGCCAGCAGTTACTCGGGGAGCACAGATACGCAGTATTTT	CASSYSGSTDTQYF
few	TRBD2	TRBV6-1	TRBJ2-7	TGTGCCAGCACAGCGGGACGGTCCTACGAGCAGTACTTC	CASTAGRSYEQYF
few	TRBD2	TRBV12-3/TRBV12-4	TRBJ2-1	TGTGCCAGCAGTCCCGGTAGCGGGGTTAACAATGAGCAGTTCTTC	CASSPGSGVNNEQFF
-	-	TRBV5-1	TRBJ1-1	TGCGCCAGCAGCTTCAGCAGCGGGGCAGGCACTGAAGCTTTCTTT	CASSFSSGAGTEAFF
-	TRBD2	TRBV29-1	TRBJ2-1	TGCAGCGCCCACGGGACTAGCGGGAGGGGAGTCGTTGGGAATGAGCAGTTCTTC	CSAHGTSGRGVVGNEQFF
-	TRBD2	TRBV4-3	TRBJ2-7	TGCGCCAGCAGCCAAGCCGTAGCGGGAGGCTACGAGCAGTACTTC	CASSQAVAGGYEQYF
-	TRBD2	TRBV7-9	TRBJ2-3	TGTGCCAGCAGCCCGCTAGCGGGAGCCGTAGATACGCAGTATTTT	CASSPLAGAVDTQYF
few	-	TRBV20-1	TRBJ2-2	TGCAGTGCTCAACCCGGTCTAGGCGGGGAGCTGTTTTTT	CSAQPGLGGELFF
few	TRBD1	TRBV9	TRBJ2-1	TGTGCCAGCAGCCCTAGGACAGGGGACAATGAGCAGTTCTTC	CASSPRTGDNEQFF
-	-	TRBV30	TRBJ2-3	TGTGCCTGGACCGACTTTAGCGGCAAGAAGAGGGATACGCAGTATTTT	CAWTDFSGKKRDTQYF
-	-	TRBV13	TRBJ2-5	TGTGCCAGCAGCTCCCCAAGGGTGACTAGGGGGCCAGAGACCCAGTACTTC	CASSSPRVTRGPETQYF
few	TRBD2	TRBV5-1	TRBJ2-1	TGCGCCAGCAGATCGTCCGCGGGAGGTTCCTACAATGAGCAGTTCTTC	CASRSSAGGSYNEQFF
-	TRBD2	TRBV6-1	TRBJ2-7	TGTGCCAGCACCATGGGGGAGGGAGCTTCCTACGAGCAGTACTTC	CASTMGEGASYEQYF
-	-	TRBV7-9	TRBJ2-6	TGTGCCAGCAGCTCCTCGGTTCAGACCTCTGGGGCCAACGTCCTGACTTTC	CASSSSVQTSGANVLTF
few	-	TRBV13	TRBJ2-7	TGTGCCAGCAGCTTAGGCACTAACGGGAGCATACGCTTC	CASSLGTNGSIRF
-	TRBD2	TRBV11-2	TRBJ2-5	TGTGCCAGCAGCTTAGTAACTCTAGCGGGAGGGCCTCCCCAGTTAGGAGAGACCCAGTACTTC	CASSLVTLAGGPPQLGETQYF
-	-	TRBV27	TRBJ2-3	TGTGCCAGCAGGAGCGGTATAAGGACAGATACGCAGTATTTT	CASRSGIRTDTQYF
once	-	TRBV9	TRBJ1-5	TGTGCCAGCAGCGTAGGTGACAGCGGGATAGAAGATACGCAGCATTTT	CASSVGDSGIEDTQHF
-	-	TRBV5-1	TRBJ1-5	TGCGCCAGCAGCTTGGCCGGGGACCGGGGGCAGCCCCAGCATTTT	CASSLAGDRGQPQHF